These 30 T cell receptor beta chains originate from one sample sequenced in a study of blood T cell repertoires in COVID-19. Some clones are missing from TCRdb's copy, which holds only in-frame ones; the method was immunoSEQ multiplex PCR. The data show 150,000 to 170,000 clones, over 65% seen once. The sequencing sample was made of peripheral blood. The receptors shown here come from an elderly man with acute or convalescent COVID-19.

This rearrangement joins TRBV5-4 to TRBJ1-5, with 7 bases that match TRBD1. V dropped 4 bases and J dropped 1; count of bases not matched to a gene: 2. The CDR3 has 14 residues. From germline, CDR1 is SGHNT and CDR2 YYREEE (reference sequence). The CDR3 region has the DNA TGTGCCAGCAGCCTGACAGGGAGCAATCAGCCCCAGCATTTT. This codes for CASSLTGSNQPQHF.

The chain couples TRBV5-6 to TRBJ1-4; TRBD1 aligns across 7 bases. With V trimmed by 4 bases and J by 7 bases, 10 bases remained unmatched. The CDR3 runs to 15 residues. The germline V gene has CDR1 SGHDT and CDR2 YYEEEE. The DNA of the CDR3 is TGTGCCAGCAGCGTGAGGACAGGCAATAGTGAAAAACTGTTTTTT. This encodes CASSVRTGNSEKLFF.

The V call is TRBV5-1, the J call TRBJ1-2; D may be TRBD1 (5 bases). V lost 4 bases to trimming and J lost 3 bases, with 10 bases between them. This CDR3 contains 13 residues. Germline V lookup: CDR1 SGHRS, CDR2 YFSETQ. In DNA form, the CDR3 reads TGCGCCAGCAGCGCGGAGGGACACTATGGCTACACCTTC. It specifies CASSAEGHYGYTF.

In this sample, this clone turned up once. The V gene is TRBV4-3, the J gene TRBJ1-4; D gene ambiguous. This CDR3 has 16 residues. CDR1 LGHNA and CDR2 YSLEER come from the germline V gene. V lost 1 base and J lost 4, with 13 bases in between. CDR3 sequence reads: CASSQGATGNNEKLFF. The CDR3 DNA reads as TGCGCCAGCAGCCAAGGCGCGACGGGGAATAATGAAAAACTGTTTTTT.

The chain recombines TRBV25-1 with TRBJ2-7; 9 bases are a match to TRBD1. The CDR3 consists of 13 residues. The J segment lost 0 bases and the V segment lost 8 bases, leaving 2 bases of the junction unmatched. Germline CDR1 reads MGHDK; CDR2 reads SYGVNS. CDR3 nucleotides: TGTGCCAGCCGGGACAGGGACTCCTACGAGCAGTACTTC. It codes for CASRDRDSYEQYF.

This sequence joins TRBV19 and TRBJ1-2; tentatively, D is TRBD1 (6 bases). Trimming cost V 8 bases and J 6 bases, with 25 bases left between them. This CDR3 has 16 amino acids. Germline V gene sequence: CDR1 LNHDA, CDR2 SQIVND (reference sequence). In DNA, the CDR3 is TGTGCCAGTCCCAGGGGACCCTCCCTAAAGAAGGATGGCTACACCTTC. Translating it yields CASPRGPSLKKDGYTF.

The chain has TRBV21-1 and TRBJ2-3; the table assigns TRBD2, which was not confirmed against the DNA. TRBV21-1 is tagged as a pseudogene. The CDR3 runs 15 residues. The CDR3 here is CATPPTGGRTDTQYF. In nucleotides, the CDR3 is TGTGCCACCCCCCCGACGGGGGGGCGAACAGATACGCAGTATTTT.

The V gene is TRBV20-1, the J gene TRBJ1-1; D unclear. Germline values: CDR1 DFQATT, CDR2 SNEGSKA (reference sequence). The CDR3 consists of 11 residues. Between the trimmed V and J ends, which lost 1 base and 5 bases, there was a span of 5 bases. This chain's CDR3 is CSARGETEAFF. The CDR3 DNA reads as TGCAGTGCTAGAGGCGAGACTGAAGCTTTCTTT.

This clone was picked up a small number of times. This sequence joins TRBV4-3 and TRBJ2-2, with TRBD1 matching over 7 bases. The V gene's germline CDR1 is LGHNA and CDR2 YSLEER. Germline trimming cut 4 bases from V and 7 bases from J; bases unmatched to any gene: 6. The CDR3 covers 14 residues. CDR3 nucleotides: TGCGCCAGCAGCCCGGGACAGTGGGGCGGGGAGCTGTTTTTT. It yields the protein CASSPGQWGGELFF.

This clone is a singleton in its sample. As DNA, the CDR3 is TGTGCCAGCAGCTTATATGCGGGGACTAGCGGGGGTGGTGAGCAGTTCTTC. Residues: CASSLYAGTSGGGEQFF. The chain uses TRBV7-8 and TRBJ2-1, with TRBD2 matching 14 bases. The CDR3 runs 17 residues. V gave up 2 bases and J gave up 9 bases; unmatched junction bases: 9. CDR1 is SGHVS, CDR2 FQNEAQ, per germline.

This clone was counted a few times. The chain has TRBV7-2 and TRBJ2-7; a possible D gene is TRBD1 (6 bases). The CDR3 contains 14 residues. Trimming took 3 bases from V and 4 from J, leaving 13 bases between them. Germline lookup yields CDR1 SGHTA and CDR2 FQGNSA. The CDR3 DNA follows: TGTGCCAGCAGCTTGAGCGGACAGTCTTACGAGCAGTACTTC. Translated: CASSLSGQSYEQYF.

This clone was detected only a few times. The chain couples TRBV5-1 to TRBJ1-2; 9 bases fit TRBD1. V gave up 4 bases and J gave up 6 bases; unmatched junction bases: 4. Germline V CDR1 and CDR2: SGHRS, YFSETQ. There are 13 residues in the CDR3. In DNA, the CDR3 is TGCGCCAGCAGCGGGGGACAGGGACATGGCTACACCTTC. Its translation is CASSGGQGHGYTF.

For the CDR3, the DNA is TGTGCCAGCAGCGTAGAGACAGTGGGGGAGCAGTACTTC. Its translation is CASSVETVGEQYF. The V call is TRBV9, the J call TRBJ2-7; possibly TRBD1 for D (5 bases). V lost 0 bases, J lost 7 bases, and 11 bases lay in between. Germline V CDR1 and CDR2: SGDLS, YYNGEE. The CDR3 is 13 amino acids.

The genes are TRBV29-1 and TRBJ2-5; 9 bases are a match to TRBD2. CDR1 SQVTM and CDR2 ANQGSEA come from the germline V gene. The ends lost 4 bases at V and 2 bases at J; junction bases unmatched: 2. This CDR3 contains 13 residues. CDR3: CSVVLAGQETQYF. The DNA for the CDR3 is TGCAGCGTTGTGCTAGCGGGGCAAGAGACCCAGTACTTC.

This clone was detected once. The chain employs TRBV5-4 and TRBJ2-5; 7 bases match TRBD2. Germline lookup yields CDR1 SGHNT and CDR2 YYREEE (reference sequence). V shed 4 bases and J 3 bases; nucleotides not matched to a gene: 6. There are 14 residues in the CDR3. CDR3 protein: CASSRGGREETQYF. The CDR3 DNA sequence: TGTGCCAGCAGCCGTGGGGGGAGGGAAGAGACCCAGTACTTC.

This chain uses TRBV6-1 with TRBJ1-1, with 7 positions matching TRBD1. Germline assignment: CDR1 MNHNS and CDR2 SASEGT. The CDR3 runs to 16 residues. V lost 1 base to trimming and J lost 1 base; unmatched junction nucleotides: 6. CDR3: CASSEGATGTNTEAFF. The CDR3 DNA reads as TGTGCCAGCAGTGAAGGGGCGACAGGGACGAACACTGAAGCTTTCTTT.

This clone has only one observation. The chain uses TRBV19 and TRBJ1-5, with 8 bases identical to TRBD1. The CDR3 is made up of 17 amino acids. The germline V gene encodes CDR1 LNHDA and CDR2 SQIVND (reference sequence). The ends lost 5 bases at V and 5 bases at J; junction bases unmatched: 14. As DNA, the CDR3 is TGTGCCAGTAGTCCCGGTTTAGGACAGGGAGGGTATCAGCCCCAGCATTTT. Translating gives CASSPGLGQGGYQPQHF. Looking up the rest from reference TRBV19 and TRBJ1-5 gives the full variable domain: DGGITQSPKYLFRKEGQNVTLSCEQNLNHDAMYWYRQDPGQGLRLIYYSQIVNDFQKGDIAEGYSVSREKKESFPLTVTSAQKNPTAFYLCASSPGLGQGGYQPQHFGDGTRLSIL.

The V and J genes are TRBV6-5 and TRBJ2-3; 9 bases line up with TRBD1. V shed 4 bases, J shed 5 bases, and the junction held 10 bases outside the gene matches. This CDR3 region has 16 residues. From germline, CDR1 is MNHEY and CDR2 SVGAGI. CDR3 sequence reads: CASSSPGTGFVDTQYF. Here the CDR3 DNA reads TGTGCCAGCAGTTCCCCCGGGACAGGGTTCGTAGATACGCAGTATTTT.

This clone was counted a few times. The rearrangement joins TRBV7-8 to TRBJ2-7; 7 bases align to TRBD2. The junction had 5 bases not matched to a gene; V was cut back by 1 base and J by 5 bases. The CDR3 length is 14 residues. Per the germline V gene, CDR1 is SGHVS and CDR2 is FQNEAQ. CDR3 protein: CASSLGRGSDEQYF. In nucleotides, the CDR3 is TGTGCCAGCAGCTTAGGGCGGGGGAGCGACGAGCAGTACTTC.

The gene calls are TRBV14 and TRBJ1-1; D possibly corresponds to TRBD1 (6 bases). Germline V lookup: CDR1 SGHDN, CDR2 FVKESK. The CDR3 length is 16 residues. Trimming took off 6 bases at V and 0 bases at J, with 17 bases between the two ends. This CDR3 reads CASSKTGQLLNTEAFF. The CDR3 bases are TGTGCCAGCAGTAAAACGGGACAACTTTTGAACACTGAAGCTTTCTTT.

The chain combines TRBV5-4 with TRBJ2-1, with 9 bases fitting TRBD2. The CDR3 runs to 13 residues. Losses at the gene ends were 5 bases for V and 7 bases for J; bases not matched to a gene: 4. Germline CDR1 SGHNT, CDR2 YYREEE (reference sequence). CDR3: CASSRGLANEQFF. In nucleotides, the CDR3 is TGTGCCAGCAGTAGGGGACTAGCAAATGAGCAGTTCTTC.

Comment on this clone: Other DNA sequences in the same sample also yield this CDR3. This sequence joins TRBV28 and TRBJ2-7, with D unresolved. The CDR3 consists of 11 residues. V gave up 4 bases and J gave up 4 bases, with 5 bases separating them. Germline-derived CDR1 and CDR2 are MDHEN and SYDVKM. The CDR3 DNA sequence: TGTGCCAGCAGTTCCCCATACGAGCAGTACGTC. The encoded protein is CASSSPYEQYV.

The chain combines TRBV3-1 (or the pseudogene TRBV3-2) with TRBJ1-5; TRBD1 is a possible D gene (5 bases). V lost 4 bases, J lost 0 bases, and 13 bases lay in between. CDR3 length: 16 amino acids. Germline CDR1 and CDR2: LGHDT and YNNKEL (reference sequence). DNA of the CDR3: TGTGCCAGCAGCCCTATGATCGGGGGTAGCAATCAGCCCCAGCATTTT. It encodes CASSPMIGGSNQPQHF.

The chain couples TRBV3-1 (or the pseudogene TRBV3-2) to TRBJ2-7; 7 bases line up with TRBD1. This CDR3 is 14 amino acids long. V was clipped by 1 base and J by 6 bases; unmatched bases: 6. Germline V gene lookup returns CDR1 LGHDT and CDR2 YNNKEL (reference sequence). The CDR3 loop is CASSQGPGQIEQYF. CDR3 nucleotide sequence: TGTGCCAGCAGCCAAGGGCCGGGACAGATCGAGCAGTACTTC.

V is TRBV6-2 or TRBV6-3 and J is TRBJ2-1; 15 bases are shared with TRBD2. Per germline, CDR1 MNHEY and CDR2 SVGEGT. Trimming cost V 2 bases and J 10 bases; bases outside gene matches: 6. The CDR3 has 16 residues. The CDR3 DNA sequence: TGTGCCAGCAGTTACCGGGGACTAGCGGGGGGAGGGGAGCAGTTCTTC. Translating it yields CASSYRGLAGGGEQFF.

The chain employs TRBV19 and TRBJ1-5, with 10 bases matching TRBD1. Germline CDR1 is LNHDA and CDR2 is SQIVND (reference sequence). CDR3 size: 16 residues. Trimming took 0 bases from V and 3 from J; bases not matched to a gene: 2. The CDR3 DNA is TGTGCCAGTAGTATAGACGGGACAGGGGACAATCAGCCCCAGCATTTT. This encodes CASSIDGTGDNQPQHF. Full variable domain (rest looked up from reference TRBV19 and TRBJ1-5): DGGITQSPKYLFRKEGQNVTLSCEQNLNHDAMYWYRQDPGQGLRLIYYSQIVNDFQKGDIAEGYSVSREKKESFPLTVTSAQKNPTAFYLCASSIDGTGDNQPQHFGDGTRLSIL.

CDR3 nucleotides: TGTGCCAGCACCGGACAGCTAAGTTCAAATGAAAAACTGTTTTTT. This translates into CASTGQLSSNEKLFF. The J gene is TRBJ1-4, the V gene TRBV2; TRBD1 might be the D (6 bases). This CDR3 is 15 amino acids long. CDR1 is SNHLY, CDR2 FYNNEI, per germline. V lost 7 bases to trimming and J lost 5 bases, with 17 bases between them.

This clone has only one observation. The rearrangement links TRBV4-3 to TRBJ2-3; TRBD2 aligns across 7 bases. The CDR3 length is 16 residues. The V segment lost 0 bases and the J segment 6 bases; nucleotides outside the gene matches: 9. The germline CDR1 and CDR2 sequences are LGHNA and YSLEER. The CDR3 here is CASSQEYGGGRDTQYF. The CDR3 DNA follows: TGCGCCAGCAGCCAAGAGTATGGGGGGGGTAGGGATACGCAGTATTTT.

A note on this clone: A junction end diverges from the germline sequence, so it may reflect a read error. The chain links TRBV5-4 to TRBJ1-2; no clear D gene. Germline V gives CDR1 SGHNT, CDR2 YYREEE (reference sequence). The CDR3 length is 13 residues. CDR3 region: CASSLDPKYGYTF. The DNA for the CDR3 is TGTGCCAGCAGCTTGGACCCTAAGTATGGCTACACCTTC.

This clone was picked up one time. V is TRBV5-1 and J is TRBJ2-2, with TRBD2 matching 11 bases. The V and J ends lost 6 bases and 3 bases, in that order; junction bases with no gene match: 7. CDR3 length: 16 residues. Germline-derived CDR1 and CDR2 are SGHRS and YFSETQ. Written as DNA, the CDR3 is TGCGCCAGCACTTTACTAGCGGGGGACGACACCGGGGAGCTGTTTTTT. Its translation is CASTLLAGDDTGELFF.